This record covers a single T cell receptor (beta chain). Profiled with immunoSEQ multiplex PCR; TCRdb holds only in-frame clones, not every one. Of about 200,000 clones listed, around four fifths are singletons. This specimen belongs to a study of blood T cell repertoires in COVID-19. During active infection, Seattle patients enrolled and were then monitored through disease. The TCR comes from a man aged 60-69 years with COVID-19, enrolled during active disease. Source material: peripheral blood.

The CDR3 region has the DNA TGTGCCAGCAGCCTTATAGGGGGCGGTCCCTACGAGCAGTACTTC. Translation gives CASSLIGGGPYEQYF. J is TRBJ2-7 and V is TRBV6-2 or TRBV6-3, with 7 bases fitting TRBD1. CDR1 is MNHEY, CDR2 SVGEGT, per germline. After removal of 6 bases from V and 2 bases from J, the junction contained 10 bases not matched to a gene. This CDR3 contains 15 residues.